This passage covers 18 T cell receptor beta chains from one sample sequenced in a study of T cell responses to AZD1222 COVID-19 vaccine. Measured with immunoSEQ multiplex PCR; TCRdb has only the in-frame clones, and not every one. In the table there are approximately 100,000 clones, roughly 91% of which are singletons. Sequencing used peripheral blood, obtained on day 0 of AZD1222 vaccination. The receptors were gathered from an adult in good health.

J is TRBJ1-5 and V is TRBV19, with unresolved D. Germline V CDR1 and CDR2: LNHDA, SQIVND (reference sequence). This CDR3 region has 14 residues. The V gene lost 0 bases and the J gene lost 3 bases, with 6 bases spanning the gap. The CDR3 bases are TGTGCCAGTAGTATAGACGGGGACAATCAGCCCCAGCATTTT. This gives the protein CASSIDGDNQPQHF.

The V and J genes are TRBV24-1 and TRBJ2-1, with 8 bases matching TRBD2. J gave up 6 bases and V 6 bases, and 15 bases lay outside the gene matches. Germline assignment: CDR1 KGHDR and CDR2 SFDVKD. The CDR3 runs 17 residues. The CDR3 region is CATSSSGGNIILNEQFF. The CDR3 DNA sequence: TGTGCCACCAGTAGCAGCGGGGGTAATATCATTCTCAATGAGCAGTTCTTC.

The chain is built from TRBV4-3 and TRBJ1-2; TRBD1 is a possible D gene (6 bases). This CDR3 comprises 16 residues. In germline, CDR1 is LGHNA, CDR2 YSLEER. V was shortened by 4 bases and J by 4 bases, with 19 bases between the two germline ends. This chain's CDR3 is CASSPEARTDFYGYTF. The CDR3 coding sequence is TGCGCCAGCAGCCCTGAGGCCCGGACAGACTTCTATGGCTACACCTTC.

The chain links TRBV3-1 (or the pseudogene TRBV3-2) to TRBJ1-3; D is perhaps TRBD1 (5 bases). CDR1 LGHDT and CDR2 YNNKEL come from the germline V gene (reference sequence). Trimming took off 6 bases at V and 2 bases at J, with 11 bases between the two ends. CDR3 size: 14 residues. The CDR3 protein is CASSRTTAGNTIYF. CDR3 nucleotides: TGTGCCAGCAGTCGGACAACGGCTGGAAACACCATATATTTT.

The V and J genes are TRBV3-1 (or the pseudogene TRBV3-2) and TRBJ1-4; D might be TRBD1 (5 bases). V lost 4 bases and J lost 2, with 11 bases in between. From germline, CDR1 is LGHDT and CDR2 YNNKEL (reference sequence). The CDR3 extends over 15 amino acids. CDR3 nucleotide sequence: TGTGCCAGCAGCCTGAGGGGTATCACTAATGAAAAACTGTTTTTT. It yields the protein CASSLRGITNEKLFF.

This clone has only a few counts. The J gene is TRBJ1-1, the V gene TRBV19, with TRBD1 as a possible D gene (5 bases). Germline V gene data show CDR1 as LNHDA and CDR2 as SQIVND (reference sequence). Trimming left V 9 bases short and J 4 bases short, with 18 bases between. There are 14 residues in the CDR3. For the CDR3, the DNA is TGTGCCAGCAGGACCCACGGGGGGAGCACTGAAGCTTTCTTT. Its protein product is CASRTHGGSTEAFF. The variable domain in full, with the rest retrieved from reference TRBV19 and TRBJ1-1, is DGGITQSPKYLFRKEGQNVTLSCEQNLNHDAMYWYRQDPGQGLRLIYYSQIVNDFQKGDIAEGYSVSREKKESFPLTVTSAQKNPTAFYLCASRTHGGSTEAFFGQGTRLTVV.

The gene calls are TRBV6-5 and TRBJ1-5, with 11 bases that match TRBD1. V was pared by 0 bases and J by 5 bases, with 3 bases of the junction left unmatched. The CDR3 runs 16 residues. Germline V gene sequence: CDR1 MNHEY, CDR2 SVGAGI. The CDR3, as DNA: TGTGCCAGCAGTTACTCGAGGACAGGGGGCGATCAGCCCCAGCATTTT. The encoded protein is CASSYSRTGGDQPQHF.

CDR3 protein: CASSPLEGRPPRAFF. In DNA, the CDR3 is TGTGCCAGCAGTCCACTTGAGGGGCGGCCTCCAAGAGCTTTCTTT. This chain connects TRBV6-2 or TRBV6-3 to TRBJ1-1; maybe TRBD1 (5 bases). The V and J ends lost 5 bases and 10 bases respectively, with 23 bases between them. Germline loops: CDR1 MNHEY, CDR2 SVGEGT. The CDR3 is 15 residues long.

The rearrangement uses TRBV30 and TRBJ2-3; no firm D call. This CDR3 is 14 amino acids long. The V end lost 8 bases, the J end lost 6 bases, and 21 bases lay between the germline ends. The V gene's germline CDR1 is GTSNPN and CDR2 SVGIG (reference sequence). The CDR3 DNA follows: TGTGCCGGGTATGCCCCAGACCTGCGGGATACGCAGTATTTT. Protein product: CAGYAPDLRDTQYF.

CDR3: CASSLEAYYNEQFF. CDR3 nucleotides: TGTGCCAGCAGCTTGGAGGCTTACTACAATGAGCAGTTCTTC. The rearrangement uses TRBV5-6 and TRBJ2-1; D is ambiguous. V lost 0 bases and J 3 bases, leaving 7 bases between the germline ends. The CDR3 has 14 amino acids. Germline values: CDR1 SGHDT, CDR2 YYEEEE.

The V call is TRBV15, the J call TRBJ1-2; 11 nucleotides align to TRBD1. CDR3 length: 16 amino acids. Trimming cost V 1 base and J 1 base; bases outside gene matches: 2. Germline V CDR1 and CDR2: LNHNV, YYDKDF (reference sequence). CDR3 protein: CATSRAGTGGNYGYTF. The DNA of the CDR3 is TGTGCCACCAGCAGAGCCGGGACAGGGGGTAACTATGGCTACACCTTC.

This rearrangement joins TRBV11-1 to TRBJ2-1; 11 bases map to TRBD2. This CDR3 contains 15 residues. The germline gives CDR1 SGHAT, CDR2 FQDESV (reference sequence). The junction had 1 base not matched to a gene; V was cut back by 4 bases and J by 2 bases. The CDR3 loop reads CASSSLAGAYNEQFF. In DNA, the CDR3 is TGTGCCAGCAGCTCACTAGCGGGAGCCTACAATGAGCAGTTCTTC.

The rearrangement links TRBV21-1 to TRBJ2-5. TRBV21-1 has pseudogene status. The CDR3 loop spans 14 amino acids. CDR3 bases: TGTGCCAGCAGCAATATAGGGGGGAGGGAGACCCAGTACTTC. Translation: CASSNIGGRETQYF.

This chain links TRBV3-1 (or the pseudogene TRBV3-2) with TRBJ2-1; 8 positions match TRBD2. The CDR3 consists of 16 residues. Trimming at V came to 4 bases and at J to 10 bases, leaving 15 bases not matched to a gene. Per germline, CDR1 LGHDT and CDR2 YNNKEL (reference sequence). In DNA form, the CDR3 reads TGTGCCAGCAGCCCGGACAGCGGGGGTCTTTTACGGGAGCAGTTCTTC. This sequence encodes CASSPDSGGLLREQFF.

The table lists this clone with a count of one. The J gene is TRBJ2-1, the V gene TRBV10-1; perhaps TRBD1 as D (5 bases). Between the trimmed V and J ends, which lost 6 bases and 9 bases, there was a span of 15 bases. The CDR3 sequence is 13 residues long. CDR1 WNHNN and CDR2 SYGVQD come from the germline V gene (reference sequence). The CDR3: CASSLSGYGEQFF. The CDR3 DNA reads TGCGCCAGCAGCCTCTCAGGGTACGGTGAGCAGTTCTTC.

This chain connects TRBV6-4 to TRBJ2-3, with D hard to call. The CDR3 extends over 14 amino acids. The V end was cut by 5 bases, the J end by 0 bases, with 9 bases between. Germline-derived CDR1 and CDR2 are MRHNA and SNTAGT. Here the CDR3 reads CASSPSASTDTQYF. For the CDR3, the DNA is TGTGCCAGCAGTCCCAGCGCAAGCACAGATACGCAGTATTTT.

The chain uses TRBV5-1 and TRBJ2-7; 11 bases fit TRBD2. The germline CDR1 and CDR2 sequences are SGHRS and YFSETQ. With 4 bases clipped from V and 4 bases from J, the junction kept 16 bases outside the gene matches. CDR3 length: 18 amino acids. In nucleotides, the CDR3 is TGCGCCAGCAGCCCGGTAGTCTTAGCGGGGGGGTACGGTTACGAGCAGTACTTC. Its protein is CASSPVVLAGGYGYEQYF.

The chain joins TRBV5-1 to TRBJ1-5, with D perhaps matching TRBD1 (6 bases). The V and J ends lost 0 bases and 5 bases respectively, with 12 bases between them. Germline-derived CDR1 and CDR2 are SGHRS and YFSETQ. The CDR3 has 15 amino acids. The CDR3 DNA reads TGCGCCAGCAGCTTGGTGGGAAGACAGGATCAGCCCCAGCATTTT. Translation gives CASSLVGRQDQPQHF.